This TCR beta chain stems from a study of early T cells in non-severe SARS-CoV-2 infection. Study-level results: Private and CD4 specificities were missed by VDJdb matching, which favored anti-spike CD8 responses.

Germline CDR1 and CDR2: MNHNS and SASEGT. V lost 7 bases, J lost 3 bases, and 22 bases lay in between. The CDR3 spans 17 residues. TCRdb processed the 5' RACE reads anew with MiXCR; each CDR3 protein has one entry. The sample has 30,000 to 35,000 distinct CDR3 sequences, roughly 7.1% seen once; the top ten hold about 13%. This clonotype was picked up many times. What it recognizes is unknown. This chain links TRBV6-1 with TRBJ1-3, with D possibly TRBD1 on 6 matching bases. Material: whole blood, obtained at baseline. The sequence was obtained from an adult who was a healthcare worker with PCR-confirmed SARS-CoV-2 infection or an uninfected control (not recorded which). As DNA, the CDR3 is TGTGCCAGCACTCCGCAGCCGGACAGTTTCTTTGGAAACACCATATATTTT. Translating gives CASTPQPDSFFGNTIYF.